This TCR beta chain is drawn from a study of control samples from healthy donors and cancer patients. Sequencing used immunoSEQ multiplex PCR; TCRdb keeps in-frame clones, though not all of them. The repertoire has approximately 160,000 clones, 93% of them found once; the top ten carry roughly 4%. V dropped 5 bases and J dropped 0; count of bases not matched to a gene: 4. The CDR3 has 16 residues. CDR1 KGHSH and CDR2 LQKENI come from the germline V gene. The sequence was obtained from a woman aged 55-69 years in good health. The sample was blood. The chain recombines TRBV18 with TRBJ2-2; TRBD2 matches 9 bases. The CDR3 nucleotides are TGTGCCAGCTCATCGTTAGCGGGGGCGAACACCGGGGAGCTGTTTTTT. Amino acids: CASSSLAGANTGELFF. The full variable domain, completed using reference TRBV18 and TRBJ2-2, is NAGVMQNPRHLVRRRGQEARLRCSPMKGHSHVYWYRQLPEEGLKFMVYLQKENIIDESGMPKERFSAEFPKEGPSILRIQQVVRGDSAAYFCASSSLAGANTGELFFGEGSRLTVL.